The clone carrying this T cell receptor (beta chain) was observed a handful of times. Its specificity is not known. The data belong to a study of T-cell reconstitution after alpha-beta-depleted transplantation in children. Broader study findings: After transplant, high TCRbeta diversity at day 60 in some patients arose from surviving recipient T cells and thymic progenitors. Reportedly, roughly two months post-transplant, alpha-beta T cells arose from several hundred expanded graft clones.

Unique molecular identifiers were incorporated when the TCRbeta library was constructed. MiXCR, run by TCRdb on the PCR reads, gives a single entry per CDR3 protein. The data hold 700,000 to 950,000 distinct CDR3 sequences, with roughly 15% observed a single time. V was clipped by 8 bases and J by 4 bases; unmatched bases: 14. CDR1 and CDR2 from the germline V gene are SNHLY and FYNNEI. The CDR3 is 17 amino acids. Material: PBMCs, mostly from graft donor cells, obtained 360 days after TCRalphabeta/CD19-depleted stem cell transplant. The J gene is TRBJ2-1, the V gene TRBV2; 10 bases are shared with TRBD2. This TCR came from a male patient under 18 who had a stem cell transplant for acute lymphoblastic leukemia, so the T cells may come from the graft donor. The CDR3 DNA reads as TGTGCCAGCGCAATTGGGAAAACTAGCGGGATATACAATGAGCAGTTCTTC. It yields the protein CASAIGKTSGIYNEQFF.